The 25 T cell receptor beta chains below all came from one sample that was sequenced in a study of identical twins. TCRdb reprocessed the 5' RACE reads via MiXCR and lists one record per CDR3 protein. Here the sample spans about 570,000 distinct CDR3 sequences, nearly 10% being singletons. The same data also contributed to another study, on yellow fever vaccine responses in identical twins.

Material for sequencing was PBMCs. The receptors here all came from a young woman in good health.

This clonotype showed up many times. The rearrangement uses TRBV5-6 and TRBJ2-7, with no clear D. The CDR3 loop spans 13 amino acids. CDR1 and CDR2 (germline): SGHDT, YYEEEE. Trimming removed 0 bases at V and 5 bases at J, with 9 bases between. In DNA, the CDR3 is TGTGCCAGCAGCTTGGGGGGTAGGAACGAGCAGTACTTC. Translating gives CASSLGGRNEQYF.

This clonotype was seen a handful of times. The rearrangement uses TRBV6-1 and TRBJ2-6; a possible D gene is TRBD1 (6 bases). CDR1 and CDR2 (germline): MNHNS, SASEGT. Deletions cut 5 bases from V and 0 bases from J, with 17 bases between. The CDR3 is 18 amino acids. The CDR3 DNA sequence: TGTGCCAGCAGTCTCCGGGACACAACCCTCTCTGGGGCCAACGTCCTGACTTTC. Translation gives CASSLRDTTLSGANVLTF.

The chain links TRBV15 to TRBJ2-3; a possible D gene is TRBD1 (5 bases). Germline CDR1 is LNHNV and CDR2 is YYDKDF (reference sequence). The CDR3 has 16 amino acids. Trimming shortened V by 5 bases and J by 7 bases, and 22 bases separated the two germline ends. The CDR3 bases are TGTGCCACCAGCCGCCGGACAATTGCCGTCGTAAATACGCAGTATTTT. As protein: CATSRRTIAVVNTQYF.

The rearrangement joins TRBV30 to TRBJ2-3; D is unresolved. V lost 1 base to trimming and J lost 1 base, with 9 bases between them. Germline V gives CDR1 GTSNPN, CDR2 SVGIG (reference sequence). The CDR3 totals 14 residues. CDR3: CAWSEALRTDTQYF. CDR3 bases: TGTGCCTGGAGTGAGGCTTTACGCACAGATACGCAGTATTTT.

The sample holds many counts of this clonotype. The chain is built from TRBV28 and TRBJ2-7, with 9 bases matching TRBD1. There are 14 residues in the CDR3. Trimming cost V 6 bases and J 1 base; bases outside gene matches: 4. In germline, CDR1 is MDHEN, CDR2 SYDVKM. The CDR3 region is CASRKGQGSYEQYF. In nucleotides, the CDR3 is TGTGCCAGCAGGAAAGGACAGGGGTCCTACGAGCAGTACTTC.

This clonotype was seen at least ten times. This rearrangement joins TRBV29-1 to TRBJ1-1; D gene uncertain. Germline V CDR1 and CDR2: SQVTM, ANQGSEA. The CDR3 extends over 12 amino acids. The ends were cut back, 4 bases at V and 4 bases at J, with 10 bases in the middle. The CDR3 sequence is CSVGIISTEAFF. The DNA of the CDR3 is TGCAGCGTTGGAATAATTTCCACTGAAGCTTTCTTT.

The chain uses TRBV20-1 and TRBJ2-1, with 10 nucleotides matching TRBD2. J lost 6 bases, V lost 0 bases, and 8 bases had no gene match. The CDR3 totals 16 residues. Looked up from germline, CDR1 is DFQATT and CDR2 is SNEGSKA (reference sequence). CDR3 DNA sequence: TGCAGTGCTAGAGATCTCACTAGCGGGGTTTTCAATGAGCAGTTCTTC. It yields the protein CSARDLTSGVFNEQFF.

This clonotype was detected a few times. The J gene is TRBJ2-1, the V gene TRBV20-1; 12 positions agree with TRBD2. The length of the CDR3 is 17 residues. The V segment lost 4 bases and the J segment 6 bases; nucleotides outside the gene matches: 13. Germline V gene sequence: CDR1 DFQATT, CDR2 SNEGSKA (reference sequence). This CDR3 reads CSAKQLAGGGWVNEQFF. The CDR3 DNA is TGCAGTGCTAAGCAGCTAGCGGGGGGGGGCTGGGTCAATGAGCAGTTCTTC.

This clonotype has only a few counts. The chain carries TRBV29-1 and TRBJ2-7, with D perhaps given as TRBD1 or TRBD2 (5 bases each). The CDR3 contains 12 residues. Germline lookup yields CDR1 SQVTM and CDR2 ANQGSEA. The CDR3 region has the DNA TGCGGAGCCGGGACCCAAACCTACGAGCAGTACTTC. Residues: CGAGTQTYEQYF.

This clonotype was seen ten or more times. The V and J genes are TRBV28 and TRBJ2-1; 7 positions match TRBD1. V gave up 5 bases and J gave up 6 bases; unmatched junction bases: 7. The CDR3 runs 14 residues. The germline CDR1 and CDR2 sequences are MDHEN and SYDVKM. The CDR3 reads CASSKRQGLNEQFF. CDR3 nucleotides: TGTGCCAGCAGTAAAAGACAGGGCCTCAATGAGCAGTTCTTC.

This clonotype was seen repeatedly, ten times or more. The chain recombines TRBV25-1 with TRBJ2-5; no reliable D call. CDR1 MGHDK and CDR2 SYGVNS come from the germline V gene. The CDR3 covers 14 residues. With 6 bases removed from V and 11 bases from J, the gap between germline ends came to 22 bases. The CDR3: CASRGNRPLVTQYF. CDR3 DNA: TGTGCCAGCAGGGGAAATAGACCCTTAGTAACTCAGTACTTC.

This clonotype was detected only a few times. This sequence joins TRBV6-5 and TRBJ1-1; D ambiguous. Per germline, CDR1 MNHEY and CDR2 SVGAGI. This CDR3 region has 13 residues. Between the trimmed V and J ends, which lost 2 bases and 12 bases, there was a span of 16 bases. The CDR3 nucleotides are TGTGCCAGCAGTTACGCGGAGAAGAGGTACTCTTTCTTT. Its protein is CASSYAEKRYSFF.

The chain is built from TRBV15 and TRBJ1-4; 9 bases match TRBD1. Losses at the gene ends were 3 bases for V and 2 bases for J; bases not matched to a gene: 4. Germline values: CDR1 LNHNV, CDR2 YYDKDF (reference sequence). The CDR3 extends over 16 amino acids. In nucleotides, the CDR3 is TGTGCCACCAGCAGGGACAGGGGACGGACTAATGAAAAACTGTTTTTT. Encoded protein: CATSRDRGRTNEKLFF.

In this sample, this clonotype turned up many times. The CDR3 nucleotides are TGTGCCAGCAGCTTATCCCGAACTGAGACTAGCGGGAGAAGGAAGCAGTACTTC. It translates to CASSLSRTETSGRRKQYF. The chain is built from TRBV11-2 and TRBJ2-7, with TRBD2 matching over 12 bases. CDR1 is SGHAT and CDR2 is FQNNGV in the germline V gene. CDR3 length: 18 residues. Unmatched junction bases numbered 16, after V lost 2 bases and J lost 8 bases.

The chain employs TRBV6-2 or TRBV6-3 and TRBJ2-1; D not resolved. The germline CDR1 and CDR2 sequences are MNHEY and SVGEGT. The CDR3 has 12 residues. V was trimmed by 2 bases and J by 9 bases, leaving 8 bases between them. CDR3 loop: CASSYGRVEQFF. For the CDR3, the DNA is TGTGCCAGCAGTTACGGCAGAGTTGAGCAGTTCTTC.

This clonotype was observed many times. The rearrangement uses TRBV28 and TRBJ2-3; D may be TRBD1 (5 bases). CDR3 size: 13 residues. Germline assignment: CDR1 MDHEN and CDR2 SYDVKM. The V end was cut by 3 bases, the J end by 4 bases, with 8 bases between. The CDR3 loop reads CASSFRAADTQYF. In nucleotides, the CDR3 is TGTGCCAGCAGTTTCAGGGCGGCAGATACGCAGTATTTT.

The chain is built from TRBV12-5 and TRBJ2-2; 9 bases align to TRBD2. The germline V gene has CDR1 LGHNT and CDR2 FRNRAP. The ends lost 6 bases at V and 5 bases at J; junction bases unmatched: 10. The CDR3 is 16 residues long. In DNA form, the CDR3 reads TGTGCTAGTGGCCAGGGCGCGGGAGGGCCTACCGGGGAGCTGTTTTTT. Amino acids: CASGQGAGGPTGELFF. The full variable domain, with the rest looked up from reference TRBV12-5 and TRBJ2-2, is DARVTQTPRHKVTEMGQEVTMRCQPILGHNTVFWYRQTMMQGLELLAYFRNRAPLDDSGMPKDRFSAEMPDATLATLKIQPSEPRDSAVYFCASGQGAGGPTGELFFGEGSRLTVL.

The genes are TRBV11-3 and TRBJ2-5; D might be TRBD2 (6 bases). V shed 5 bases and J shed 5 bases, with 18 bases lying between them. Looked up from germline, CDR1 is SGHNT and CDR2 is YENEEA. The CDR3 has 15 residues. CDR3 DNA: TGTGCCAGCAGCCCAGGGAAGCTAGCGACGGAGACCCAGTACTTC. It specifies CASSPGKLATETQYF. Full variable domain (remainder filled in from reference TRBV11-3 and TRBJ2-5): EAGVVQSPRYKIIEKKQPVAFWCNPISGHNTLYWYLQNLGQGPELLIRYENEEAVDDSQLPKDRFSAERLKGVDSTLKIQPAELGDSAVYLCASSPGKLATETQYFGPGTRLLVL.

This clonotype occurred a few times. The chain recombines TRBV5-1 with TRBJ2-7; 14 bases fit TRBD2. Germline assignment: CDR1 SGHRS and CDR2 YFSETQ. The junction had 6 bases not matched to a gene; V was cut back by 3 bases and J by 7 bases. CDR3 length: 15 amino acids. CDR3 nucleotides: TGCGCCAGCAGCTCCGGGACTAGCGGGAGCCATGAGCAGTACTTC. This codes for CASSSGTSGSHEQYF.

In its sample, this clonotype was seen many times. J is TRBJ2-5 and V is TRBV10-1; D uncertain. The CDR3 is made up of 14 amino acids. The V gene lost 1 base and the J gene lost 3 bases, with 9 bases spanning the gap. Germline CDR1 WNHNN, CDR2 SYGVQD (reference sequence). The CDR3 DNA follows: TGCGCCAGCAGTGAGTTGGGCCGTGAAGAGACCCAGTACTTC. Its translation is CASSELGREETQYF.

The chain combines TRBV6-2 or TRBV6-3 with TRBJ2-1; maybe TRBD2 (6 bases). From germline, CDR1 is MNHEY and CDR2 SVGEGT. With 6 bases removed from V and 10 bases from J, the gap between germline ends came to 13 bases. The CDR3 spans 12 residues. CDR3 in amino acids: CASRGPGVEQFF. DNA for the CDR3: TGTGCCAGCAGAGGCCCGGGAGTGGAGCAGTTCTTC.

This clonotype appeared a few times. J is TRBJ1-2 and V is TRBV7-2, with D maybe TRBD1 (6 bases). This CDR3 spans 14 amino acids. The V end was cut by 5 bases, the J end by 8 bases, with 18 bases between. Germline assignment: CDR1 SGHTA and CDR2 FQGNSA. Here the CDR3 reads CASSPTVGAGGYTF. The CDR3 DNA sequence: TGTGCCAGCAGCCCCACCGTGGGGGCGGGGGGCTACACCTTC.

V gene TRBV5-1 combines with J gene TRBJ2-7; D possibly matches TRBD1 or TRBD2 (5 bases each). The CDR3 spans 13 residues. Germline values: CDR1 SGHRS, CDR2 YFSETQ. V lost 6 bases and J 4 bases, leaving 14 bases between the germline ends. CDR3 nucleotides: TGCGCCAGCACCAGGGCGGGCCCATACGAGCAGTACTTC. The encoded protein is CASTRAGPYEQYF.

This clonotype has a count of ten or more. The chain joins TRBV20-1 to TRBJ2-4, with 11 bases identical to TRBD2. Per germline, CDR1 DFQATT and CDR2 SNEGSKA (reference sequence). This CDR3 region has 14 residues. V gave up 5 bases and J gave up 8 bases; unmatched junction bases: 8. CDR3 sequence reads: CSAPKLAGEDIQYF. The CDR3 nucleotides are TGCAGTGCTCCCAAACTAGCGGGAGAGGACATTCAGTACTTC.

CDR3 sequence reads: CSARTVELDYGYTF. CDR3 nucleotides: TGCAGTGCCAGGACAGTCGAATTAGACTATGGCTACACCTTC. The chain joins TRBV20-1 to TRBJ1-2, with D perhaps matching TRBD1 (6 bases). Trimming took 6 bases from V and 3 from J, leaving 17 bases between them. The CDR3 length is 14 residues. Germline assignment: CDR1 DFQATT and CDR2 SNEGSKA (reference sequence).